What follows are 11 T cell receptor beta chains derived from one specimen sequenced in a study of neurological immune-mediated disorders (dated by TCRdb to the late 2010s). The method was 5' RACE. Instrument on record: Illumina HiSeq 2500. TCRdb itself trimmed the public reads at Q25 with fastp, ran MiXCR and retained productive beta chains. Identical CDR3 proteins give one entry, which carries the most common genes and DNA. This sample comprises 66,000 or so distinct CDR3 sequences, roughly 4.5% of them detected only once. The ten largest clones represent around 6.9% of the sample. The source material was PBMCs. The receptor set was obtained from a man aged 25 to 40 with multiple sclerosis.

This clonotype was picked up many times. The chain employs TRBV3-1 and TRBJ2-2; tentative D call: TRBD2 (6 bases). CDR1 and CDR2 from the germline V gene are LGHDT and YNNKEL (reference sequence). CDR3 length: 16 residues. Trimming shortened V by 4 bases and J by 2 bases, and 14 bases separated the two germline ends. The CDR3 spells CASSPGGSSNTGELFF. The CDR3, as DNA: TGTGCCAGCAGCCCCGGGGGTAGTAGCAACACCGGGGAGCTGTTTTTT. The whole variable domain, remainder taken from reference TRBV3-1 and TRBJ2-2, is DTAVSQTPKYLVTQMGNDKSIKCEQNLGHDTMYWYKQDSKKFLKIMFSYNNKELIINETVPNRFSPKSPDKAHLNLHINSLELGDSAVYFCASSPGGSSNTGELFFGEGSRLTVL.

V gene TRBV10-3 combines with J gene TRBJ2-1, with 11 positions matching TRBD1. The CDR3 totals 14 residues. In germline, CDR1 is ENHRY, CDR2 SYGVKD. The V segment lost 10 bases and the J segment 5 bases; nucleotides outside the gene matches: 7. The chain's CDR3 is CATYGTGGNNEQFF. The CDR3 nucleotides read TGTGCCACCTATGGGACAGGGGGGAACAATGAGCAGTTCTTC.

The sample holds many counts of this clonotype. This rearrangement joins TRBV5-1 to TRBJ1-1, with TRBD1 matching over 7 bases. The CDR3 loop spans 14 amino acids. Germline loops: CDR1 SGHRS, CDR2 YFSETQ. Trimming took 5 bases from V and 3 from J; bases not matched to a gene: 7. The CDR3 bases are TGCGCCAGCAGTTGGAGGGGGCAAGACACTGAAGCTTTCTTT. The encoded protein is CASSWRGQDTEAFF.

In its sample, this clonotype was seen many times. A junction boundary mismatches the germline segment, possibly from a read error. V and J are TRBV4-1 and TRBJ2-1, with D possibly TRBD2 on 5 matching bases. The CDR3 contains 14 residues. Germline CDR1 is MGHRA and CDR2 is YSYEKL. The CDR3: CASSQDRRGNEQFF. CDR3 in DNA: TGCGCCAGCAGCCAAGATCGTCGGGGAAATGAACAGTTCTTC.

This clonotype was counted at least ten times. This chain uses TRBV5-1 with TRBJ1-2; 7 positions match TRBD1. J was trimmed by 4 bases and V by 3 bases; bases with no gene match: 12. This CDR3 comprises 16 residues. Germline CDR1 SGHRS, CDR2 YFSETQ. CDR3 sequence: CASSSRDREVPYGYTF. CDR3 DNA sequence: TGCGCCAGCAGCTCCCGAGACAGGGAGGTTCCCTATGGCTACACCTTC.

This clonotype showed up many times. This chain links TRBV5-1 with TRBJ1-2; 7 bases are a match to TRBD1. The CDR3 spans 15 residues. Germline loops: CDR1 SGHRS, CDR2 YFSETQ. The ends lost 5 bases at V and 6 bases at J; junction bases unmatched: 13. The chain's CDR3 is CASSSRQGAKDGYTF. DNA of the CDR3: TGCGCCAGCAGTTCCCGACAGGGAGCAAAGGATGGCTACACCTTC.

The sample holds many counts of this clonotype. In nucleotides, the CDR3 is TGTGCCAGCAGCTCCAGACAGGGGGGCAATGAGCAGTTCTTC. The encoded protein is CASSSRQGGNEQFF. The V call is TRBV11-3, the J call TRBJ2-1, with 9 nucleotides matching TRBD1. J was trimmed by 6 bases and V by 4 bases; bases with no gene match: 4. This CDR3 is built from 14 residues. CDR1 is SGHNT, CDR2 YENEEA, per germline.

This clonotype occurred many times. The chain couples TRBV9 to TRBJ1-3; possibly TRBD1 for D (5 bases). Germline V gene sequence: CDR1 SGDLS, CDR2 YYNGEE. V was shortened by 0 bases and J by 0 bases, with 10 bases between the two germline ends. This CDR3 region has 16 residues. The CDR3 DNA reads as TGTGCCAGCAGCGTAGCAGCGGGGACCTCTGGAAACACCATATATTTT. Residues: CASSVAAGTSGNTIYF.

Comment on this clonotype: This may be a read error, as it is one base from a much larger clone. Likely a read error: the CDR3 ends without its conserved phenylalanine or tryptophan. The chain is built from TRBV11-2 and TRBJ2-1; D is uncertain. Trimming removed 5 bases from V and 5 bases from J, with 19 bases in between. This CDR3 spans 16 amino acids. From germline, CDR1 is SGHAT and CDR2 FQNNGV. The CDR3 reads CASSTPMGIGDNEQFS. CDR3 nucleotide sequence: TGTGCCAGCAGCACCCCTATGGGGATAGGAGACAATGAGCAGTTCTCC.

The rearrangement links TRBV7-6 to TRBJ2-4; D is possibly TRBD2 (5 bases). Germline V CDR1 and CDR2: SGHVS, FNYEAQ. CDR3 length equals 14 residues. Trimming left V 5 bases short and J 6 bases short, with 14 bases between. The CDR3 DNA is TGTGCCAGCAGCGCCCGGGAAAGGAGAAACATTCAGTACTTC. Its translation is CASSARERRNIQYF. The full variable domain, its missing parts supplied by reference TRBV7-6 and TRBJ2-4, is GAGVSQSPRYKVTKRGQDVALRCDPISGHVSLYWYRQALGQGPEFLTYFNYEAQQDKSGLPNDRFSAERPEGSISTLTIQRTEQRDSAMYRCASSARERRNIQYFGAGTRLSVL.

The table lists this clonotype with many counts. V gene TRBV29-1 combines with J gene TRBJ2-5, with 9 bases matching TRBD2. The CDR3 totals 14 residues. V was clipped by 7 bases and J by 7 bases; unmatched bases: 13. Looked up from germline, CDR1 is SQVTM and CDR2 is ANQGSEA. The CDR3 here is CSGESGTSYGTQYF. Here the CDR3 DNA reads TGCAGCGGGGAGTCCGGGACTAGCTATGGGACCCAGTACTTC.